This entry lists 17 T cell receptor beta chains sequenced from one sample in a study of regulatory T cells in long-lasting Graves disease. In building TCR beta libraries, iRepertoire HTBI primers were used together with Arm-PCR of CDR3 regions. Using its own MiXCR run on the multiplex PCR reads, TCRdb lists one record per CDR3 protein. The table shows roughly 300,000 distinct CDR3 sequences, with 15% to 20% occurring only once. As for time point: persistent/refractory GD, antithyroid drugs over 5 years with positive TRAb. After RNA was extracted from PBMCs, the TCR library was made from it. Source: peripheral blood mononuclear cells (PBMCs), taken when the disease was refractory, from a patient treated with antithyroid drugs. These receptors all come from a female donor with Graves disease.

The chain carries TRBV7-9 and TRBJ1-1; a weak D match, TRBD1 (6 bases). This CDR3 has 14 residues. Germline V gene data show CDR1 as SEHNR and CDR2 as FQNEAQ (reference sequence). Trimming shortened V by 5 bases and J by 0 bases, and 10 bases separated the two germline ends. As DNA, the CDR3 is TGTGCCAGCAGCATCGGGGACATGAACACTGAAGCTTTCTTT. Residues: CASSIGDMNTEAFF.

This clonotype was counted ten times or more. V gene TRBV12-3 or TRBV12-4 combines with J gene TRBJ2-7, with D tentatively TRBD1 or TRBD2 (5 bases each). This CDR3 comprises 14 residues. V was cut by 6 bases and J by 3 bases, with 15 bases left in between. The CDR3 bases are TGTGCCAGCAGCATCCGGGGCAAAATCTACGAGCAGTACTTC. Protein sequence: CASSIRGKIYEQYF.

This clonotype was counted a few times. The rearrangement joins TRBV28 to TRBJ1-5, with D unresolved. Germline-derived CDR1 and CDR2 are MDHEN and SYDVKM. The V and J ends lost 5 bases and 4 bases respectively, with 9 bases between them. This CDR3 has 13 residues. CDR3 in amino acids: CASSGNSNQPQHF. The CDR3 DNA reads as TGTGCCAGCAGTGGTAATAGTAATCAGCCCCAGCATTTT.

This sequence joins TRBV19 and TRBJ1-1, with no clear D. Germline lookup yields CDR1 LNHDA and CDR2 SQIVND (reference sequence). The CDR3 length is 13 residues. Trimming left V 3 bases short and J 7 bases short, with 12 bases between. The CDR3 coding sequence is TGTGCCAGTAGTATGGCTTGGGCAGGTGAAGCTTTCTTT. Translated: CASSMAWAGEAFF.

CDR3 sequence: CASRPNQGQGAYQPQHF. For the CDR3, the DNA is TGTGCCAGCAGACCGAACCAAGGACAGGGGGCCTATCAGCCCCAGCATTTT. The chain carries TRBV6-2 or TRBV6-3 and TRBJ1-5; TRBD1 matches 11 bases. Germline trimming cut 6 bases from V and 5 bases from J; bases unmatched to any gene: 12. The CDR3 length is 17 residues. Germline V gene sequence: CDR1 MNHEY, CDR2 SVGEGT.

This chain uses TRBV6-2 or TRBV6-3 with TRBJ2-2; 8 positions match TRBD2. The CDR3 has 18 residues. Trimming at V came to 0 bases and at J to 8 bases, leaving 14 bases not matched to a gene. CDR1 is MNHEY, CDR2 SVGEGT, per germline. Here the CDR3 reads CASSYSRFGLALQGELFF. The CDR3 nucleotides read TGTGCCAGCAGTTACTCGAGATTCGGACTAGCCCTACAAGGGGAGCTGTTTTTT.

The table lists this clonotype with many counts. The V and J genes are TRBV18 and TRBJ2-7; D is unclear. The CDR3 is 13 residues long. Germline V CDR1 and CDR2: KGHSH, LQKENI. V gave up 0 bases and J gave up 4 bases, with 7 bases separating them. CDR3 coding DNA: TGTGCCAGCTCACCACCGTCCCGATACGAGCAGTACTTC. Translation: CASSPPSRYEQYF.

The chain joins TRBV19 to TRBJ2-6; D is unresolved. V lost 7 bases, J lost 2 bases, and 12 bases lay in between. Germline loops: CDR1 LNHDA, CDR2 SQIVND (reference sequence). The CDR3 length is 15 residues. As DNA, the CDR3 is TGTGCCAGTACCCTCTTTGGTGCTGGGGCCAACGTCCTGACTTTC. Protein: CASTLFGAGANVLTF.

This clonotype was counted between two and nine times. This sequence joins TRBV10-3 and TRBJ2-7, with D perhaps TRBD1 (6 bases). Germline CDR1 is ENHRY and CDR2 is SYGVKD. With 4 bases removed from V and 3 bases from J, the gap between germline ends came to 13 bases. This CDR3 contains 14 residues. Here the CDR3 DNA reads TGTGCCATCAGTGCGCAGGGGCAAGGCTACGAGCAGTACTTC. This gives the protein CAISAQGQGYEQYF.

Turning to this clonotype: This may be a read error: a much more frequent sequence differs by one nucleotide. For the CDR3, the DNA is TGTGCCAGCAGTTTCGCGGGTCTTCGGGAGACCCAGTACTTC. It specifies CASSFAGLRETQYF. J is TRBJ2-5 and V is TRBV7-3, with D tentatively TRBD2 (5 bases). This CDR3 is built from 14 residues. CDR1 and CDR2 (germline): SGHTA, FQGTGA. V lost 6 bases and J 5 bases, leaving 16 bases between the germline ends.

This chain connects TRBV12-3 or TRBV12-4 to TRBJ1-2, with 9 bases fitting TRBD1. The CDR3 length is 14 residues. Losses at the gene ends were 7 bases for V and 8 bases for J; bases not matched to a gene: 11. CDR3: CASTSRDRDGGYTF. CDR3 nucleotides: TGTGCCAGCACCTCCCGGGACAGGGACGGAGGCTACACCTTC.

The chain recombines TRBV12-5 with TRBJ2-6; 8 bases fit TRBD1. After removal of 5 bases from V and 4 bases from J, the junction contained 16 bases not matched to a gene. The V gene's germline CDR1 is LGHNT and CDR2 FRNRAP. This CDR3 contains 19 residues. CDR3 loop: CASGTKIGTGVWGANVLTF. CDR3 nucleotide sequence: TGTGCTAGTGGTACAAAAATCGGGACAGGCGTTTGGGGGGCCAACGTCCTGACTTTC.

This rearrangement joins TRBV10-2 to TRBJ1-1; D unclear. The germline CDR1 and CDR2 sequences are WSHSY and SAAADI. Trimming took off 7 bases at V and 0 bases at J, with 12 bases between the two ends. The CDR3 sequence is 14 residues long. CDR3 sequence: CASMLGRLNTEAFF. In DNA form, the CDR3 reads TGCGCCAGCATGTTAGGCCGCCTGAACACTGAAGCTTTCTTT.

This clonotype was counted at least ten times. J is TRBJ1-2 and V is TRBV5-1, with TRBD1 matching over 10 bases. V was clipped by 4 bases and J by 4 bases; unmatched bases: 10. The length of the CDR3 is 16 residues. Germline V lookup: CDR1 SGHRS, CDR2 YFSETQ. The CDR3 DNA reads as TGCGCCAGCAGCAAAACCGGGACAGGGGCTGGCTATGGCTACACCTTC. This encodes CASSKTGTGAGYGYTF.

This clonotype was counted ten times or more. V and J are TRBV3-1 and TRBJ1-5; D is possibly TRBD1 (6 bases). Per germline, CDR1 LGHDT and CDR2 YNNKEL (reference sequence). Between the trimmed V and J ends, which lost 3 bases and 6 bases, there was a span of 9 bases. CDR3 length: 13 residues. The CDR3 reads CASSQGGGQPQHF. CDR3 coding DNA: TGTGCCAGCAGCCAGGGAGGGGGTCAGCCCCAGCATTTT.

This clonotype has a handful of counts. This chain uses TRBV7-8 with TRBJ2-7, with TRBD2 identical over 8 bases. Trimming cost V 4 bases and J 0 bases; bases outside gene matches: 14. CDR3 size: 18 residues. Per the germline V gene, CDR1 is SGHVS and CDR2 is FQNEAQ. The CDR3 loop is CASSSPAASGSSSYEQYF. The CDR3 bases are TGTGCCAGCAGCTCCCCAGCGGCTAGCGGGTCGAGCTCCTACGAGCAGTACTTC.

This chain joins TRBV20-1 and TRBJ1-2; 7 nucleotides agree with TRBD1. This CDR3 is built from 15 residues. J gave up 4 bases and V 3 bases, and 11 bases lay outside the gene matches. Germline V gene data show CDR1 as DFQATT and CDR2 as SNEGSKA (reference sequence). Written as DNA, the CDR3 is TGCAGTGCTAGCGCCTCGACAGGGAACGGCTATGGCTACACCTTC. This sequence encodes CSASASTGNGYGYTF.